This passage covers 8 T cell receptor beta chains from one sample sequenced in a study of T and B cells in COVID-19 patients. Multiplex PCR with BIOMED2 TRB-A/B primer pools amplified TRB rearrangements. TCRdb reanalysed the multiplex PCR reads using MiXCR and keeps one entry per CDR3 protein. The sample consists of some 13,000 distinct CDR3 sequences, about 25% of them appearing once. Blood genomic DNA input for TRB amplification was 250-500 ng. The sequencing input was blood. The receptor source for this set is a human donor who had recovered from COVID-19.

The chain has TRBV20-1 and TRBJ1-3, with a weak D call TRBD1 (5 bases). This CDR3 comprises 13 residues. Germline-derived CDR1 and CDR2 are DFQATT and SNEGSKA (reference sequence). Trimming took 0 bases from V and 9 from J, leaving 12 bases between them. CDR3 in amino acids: CSARDLGGGTIYF. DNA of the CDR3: TGCAGTGCTAGAGACCTGGGGGGAGGCACCATATATTTT.

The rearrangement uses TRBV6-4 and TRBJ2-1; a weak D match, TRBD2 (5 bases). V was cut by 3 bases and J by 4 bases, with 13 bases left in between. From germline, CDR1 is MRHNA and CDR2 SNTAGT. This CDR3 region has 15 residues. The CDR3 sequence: CASSEEAGEYNEQFF. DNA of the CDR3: TGTGCCAGCAGTGAGGAGGCGGGCGAATACAATGAGCAGTTCTTC.

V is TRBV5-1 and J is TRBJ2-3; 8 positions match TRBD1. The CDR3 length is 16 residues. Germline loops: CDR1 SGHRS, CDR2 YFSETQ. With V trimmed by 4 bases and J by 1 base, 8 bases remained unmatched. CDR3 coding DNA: TGCGCCAGCAGCGCCAGCCCGGGACAGGGCACAGATACGCAGTATTTT. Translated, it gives CASSASPGQGTDTQYF. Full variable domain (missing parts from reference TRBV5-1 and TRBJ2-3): KAGVTQTPRYLIKTRGQQVTLSCSPISGHRSVSWYQQTPGQGLQFLFEYFSETQRNKGNFPGRFSGRQFSNSRSEMNVSTLELGDSALYLCASSASPGQGTDTQYFGPGTRLTVL.

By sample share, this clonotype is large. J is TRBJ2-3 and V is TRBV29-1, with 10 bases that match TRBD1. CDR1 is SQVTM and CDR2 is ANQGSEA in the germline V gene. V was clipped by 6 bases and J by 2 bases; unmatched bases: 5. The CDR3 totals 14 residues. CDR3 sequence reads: CSVRDRGPTDTQYF. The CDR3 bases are TGCAGCGTGAGGGACAGGGGACCCACAGATACGCAGTATTTT.

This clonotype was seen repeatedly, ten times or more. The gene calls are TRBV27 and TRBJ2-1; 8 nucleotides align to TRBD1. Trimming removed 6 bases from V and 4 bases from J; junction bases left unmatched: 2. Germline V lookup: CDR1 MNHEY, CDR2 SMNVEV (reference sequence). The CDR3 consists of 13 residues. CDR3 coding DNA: TGTGCCAGCAGATGGACAGGGTACAATGAGCAGTTCTTC. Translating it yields CASRWTGYNEQFF.

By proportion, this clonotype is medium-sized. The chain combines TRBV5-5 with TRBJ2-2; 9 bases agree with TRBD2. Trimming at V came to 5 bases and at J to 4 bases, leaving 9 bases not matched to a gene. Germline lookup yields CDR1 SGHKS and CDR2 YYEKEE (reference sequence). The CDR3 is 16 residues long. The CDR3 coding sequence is TGTGCCAGCAGTAGAGCGGGAGGCTCCAGCACCGGGGAGCTGTTTTTT. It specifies CASSRAGGSSTGELFF.

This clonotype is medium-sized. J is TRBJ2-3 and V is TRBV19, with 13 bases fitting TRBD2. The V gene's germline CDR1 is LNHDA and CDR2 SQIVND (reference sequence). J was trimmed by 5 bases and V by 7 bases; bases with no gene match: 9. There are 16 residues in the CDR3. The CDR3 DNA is TGTGCCAGTACTTCACTAGCGGGGGGGCGAGTAGATACGCAGTATTTT. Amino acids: CASTSLAGGRVDTQYF.

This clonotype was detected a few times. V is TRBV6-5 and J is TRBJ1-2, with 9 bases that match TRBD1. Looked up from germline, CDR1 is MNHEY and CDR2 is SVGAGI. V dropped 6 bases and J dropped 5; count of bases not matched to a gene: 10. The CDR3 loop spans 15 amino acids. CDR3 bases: TGTGCCAGCAGACCACCGACAGGGGGGAGGTATGGCTACACCTTC. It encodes CASRPPTGGRYGYTF.